Sequencing of this T cell receptor beta chain was carried out in a study of technical replicates of blood from several donors. The repertoire was sequenced with immunoSEQ multiplex PCR; TCRdb's copy has only in-frame clones and lacks some. The data contain 76,000 or so clones, more than 85% of them singletons. Specimen: T cells isolated from PBMCs. The sequence derives from a human donor in good health.

CDR3 sequence: CASSTGLAGAVADTQYF. CDR3 coding DNA: TGTGCCAGTAGTACAGGACTAGCGGGGGCTGTGGCTGATACGCAGTATTTT. The genes are TRBV19 and TRBJ2-3; 13 bases map to TRBD2. Germline V gives CDR1 LNHDA, CDR2 SQIVND (reference sequence). This CDR3 has 17 residues. With V trimmed by 4 bases and J by 6 bases, 10 bases remained unmatched.